This TCR beta chain was identified during a study of molecular identifiers for immune sequencing clone quantification. V trimming: 5 bases; J trimming: 3 bases; junction bases outside the gene matches: 7. This CDR3 spans 13 amino acids. CDR1 and CDR2 (germline): SQVTM, ANQGSEA. CD8+CD4-CCR7+CD45RA+ sorting gave the naive CD8 T cells. Bulk TCR libraries used previously described methods and listed TCR primers. TCRdb re-called the PCR reads through MiXCR, storing one row per CDR3 protein. This sample yields fewer than 75,000 distinct CDR3 sequences, of which 15% to 20% are seen a single time; approximately 1.6% belongs to the top ten. This clonotype was detected many times.

The material sequenced was naive CD8+ T cells from blood, with Jurkat cell RNA spiked in. Documented subset: FACS-sorted CD8+CD4-CCR7+CD45RA+ naive T cells. This receptor was taken from a human donor in good health. Some libraries in this study had Jurkat cell RNA spiked in. This rearrangement joins TRBV29-1 to TRBJ2-7; 7 bases map to TRBD2. The CDR3 DNA sequence: TGCAGCGTTCAGGGCGGGAGAAGCTACGAGCAGTACTTC. This encodes CSVQGGRSYEQYF.